This T cell receptor (beta chain) was found in a study of T cell responses to AZD1222 COVID-19 vaccine. Study-wide findings and caveats: Nearly half of unique spike-specific TCRs reportedly avoided B.1.351 and B.1.1.7 mutated regions. Most donors were white British, females outnumbered males, and clonal diversity was possibly underestimated. Vaccine-associated CD4 TCRs ranged over spike, dominating at 160-218 and 743-854.

The CDR3 length is 15 residues. Trimming removed 8 bases at V and 3 bases at J, with 16 bases between. Germline V gene data show CDR1 as SEHNR and CDR2 as FQNEAQ (reference sequence). The protocol was immunoSEQ multiplex PCR, while the TCRdb copy is restricted to in-frame clones and leaves out a portion. The repertoire holds some 150,000 clones, with approximately 91% as singletons. As to this clone: Its target is unknown.

The chain employs TRBV7-9 and TRBJ1-4; TRBD1 might be the D (5 bases). The clonotype originates from an adult in good health. The sequencing here drew on peripheral blood, taken on day 0 of AZD1222 vaccination. CDR3 protein: CASVRSVGPNEKLFF. The CDR3 DNA reads as TGTGCCAGCGTCCGGAGCGTGGGACCTAATGAAAAACTGTTTTTT.